These 2 T cell receptor beta chains were all obtained from the same sample, sequenced in a study of T-cell reconstitution after alpha-beta-depleted transplantation in children. Unique molecular identifiers tagged the TCRbeta library. Via MiXCR, TCRdb re-called the PCR reads, giving one row per CDR3 protein. Here the sample spans more than 450,000 distinct CDR3 sequences, about a sixth being singletons. Sample: PBMCs from the stem cell graft donor, taken from the stem cell graft. Receptor source: a human donor who donated a stem cell graft to a child with acute lymphoblastic leukemia.

The chain uses TRBV11-1 and TRBJ2-2; 12 nucleotides align to TRBD2. The junction had 13 bases not matched to a gene; V was cut back by 6 bases and J by 5 bases. The germline V gene has CDR1 SGHAT and CDR2 FQDESV (reference sequence). This CDR3 contains 18 residues. CDR3 DNA: TGTGCCAGCAGTACCGGACTAGCGGGGTGGTCTGGAACCGGGGAGCTGTTTTTT. Amino acids: CASSTGLAGWSGTGELFF.

This clonotype has at least ten counts. This chain uses TRBV15 with TRBJ2-1; 9 nucleotides match TRBD1. The germline CDR1 and CDR2 sequences are LNHNV and YYDKDF (reference sequence). J lost 8 bases, V lost 8 bases, and 10 bases had no gene match. The CDR3 extends over 14 amino acids. DNA for the CDR3: TGTGCCACCGGGACCGGGACAGGGTTGGATGAGCAGTTCTTC. This encodes CATGTGTGLDEQFF.